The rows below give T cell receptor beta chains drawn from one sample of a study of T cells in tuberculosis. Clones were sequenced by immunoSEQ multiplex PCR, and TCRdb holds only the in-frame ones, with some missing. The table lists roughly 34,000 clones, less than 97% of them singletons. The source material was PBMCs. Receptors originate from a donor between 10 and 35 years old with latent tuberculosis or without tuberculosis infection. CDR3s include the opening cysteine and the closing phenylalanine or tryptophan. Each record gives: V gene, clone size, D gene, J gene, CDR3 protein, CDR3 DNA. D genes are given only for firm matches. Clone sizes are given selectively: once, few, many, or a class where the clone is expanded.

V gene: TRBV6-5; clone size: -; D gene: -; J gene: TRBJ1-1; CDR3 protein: CASSPRGPTEAFF; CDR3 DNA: TGTGCCAGCAGTCCCAGGGGCCCCACTGAAGCTTTCTTT
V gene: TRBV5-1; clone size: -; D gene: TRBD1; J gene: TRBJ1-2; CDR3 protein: CASSRGTGEANYGYTF; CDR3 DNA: TGCGCCAGCAGCAGAGGGACAGGGGAAGCTAACTATGGCTACACCTTC
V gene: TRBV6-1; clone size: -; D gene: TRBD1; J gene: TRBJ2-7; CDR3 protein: CASSEQGAGYEQYF; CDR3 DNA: TGTGCCAGCAGCGAACAGGGGGCCGGTTACGAGCAGTACTTC
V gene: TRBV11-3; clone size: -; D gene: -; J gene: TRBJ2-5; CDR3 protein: CASSFSFQETQYF; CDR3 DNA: TGTGCCAGCAGCTTCAGTTTCCAAGAGACCCAGTACTTC
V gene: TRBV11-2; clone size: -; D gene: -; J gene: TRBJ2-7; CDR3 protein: CASSFGEPYEQYF; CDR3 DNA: TGTGCCAGCAGCTTCGGGGAACCCTACGAGCAGTACTTC
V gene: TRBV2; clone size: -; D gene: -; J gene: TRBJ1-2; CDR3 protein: CASSRVSYGYTF; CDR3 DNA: TGTGCCAGCAGTCGGGTCTCCTATGGCTACACCTTC
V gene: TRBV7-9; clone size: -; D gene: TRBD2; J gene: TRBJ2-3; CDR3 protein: CASSRIWTSGRRSTDTQYF; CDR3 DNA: TGTGCCAGCAGCCGCATCTGGACTAGCGGGAGGAGGAGCACAGATACGCAGTATTTT
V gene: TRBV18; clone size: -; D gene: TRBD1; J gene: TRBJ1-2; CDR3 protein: CASSPTTGTNYGYTF; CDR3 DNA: TGTGCCAGCTCACCAACGACAGGGACTAACTATGGCTACACCTTC
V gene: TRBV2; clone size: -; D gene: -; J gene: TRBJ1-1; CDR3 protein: CASSSITRGNTEAFF; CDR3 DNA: TGTGCCAGCAGTTCGATTACCAGGGGGAACACTGAAGCTTTCTTT
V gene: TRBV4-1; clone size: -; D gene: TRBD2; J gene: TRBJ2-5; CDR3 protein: CASSQGISGDQETQYF; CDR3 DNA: TGCGCCAGCAGCCAGGGGATTAGCGGGGACCAAGAGACCCAGTACTTC
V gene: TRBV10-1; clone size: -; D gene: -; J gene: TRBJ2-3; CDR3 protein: CASGTSDTDTQYF; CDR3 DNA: TGCGCCAGCGGGACTTCCGACACAGATACGCAGTATTTT
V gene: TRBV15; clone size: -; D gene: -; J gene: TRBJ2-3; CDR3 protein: CATSLQGDTQYF; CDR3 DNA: TGTGCCACCAGCCTCCAGGGAGATACGCAGTATTTT
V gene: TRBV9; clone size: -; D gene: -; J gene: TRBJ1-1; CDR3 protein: CASSVGASEAFF; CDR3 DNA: TGTGCCAGCAGCGTAGGGGCTTCTGAAGCTTTCTTT
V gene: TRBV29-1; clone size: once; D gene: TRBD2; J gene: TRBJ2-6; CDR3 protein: CSVAGRGSGANVLTF; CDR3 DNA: TGCAGCGTTGCCGGGAGGGGCTCTGGGGCCAACGTCCTGACTTTC
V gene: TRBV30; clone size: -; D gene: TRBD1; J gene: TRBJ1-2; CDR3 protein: CAWSWTGINYGYTF; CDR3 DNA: TGTGCCTGGAGCTGGACAGGAATCAACTATGGCTACACCTTC
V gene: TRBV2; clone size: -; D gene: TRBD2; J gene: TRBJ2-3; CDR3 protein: CASDETSASTDTQYF; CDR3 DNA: TGTGCCAGCGACGAAACTAGCGCTAGCACAGATACGCAGTATTTT
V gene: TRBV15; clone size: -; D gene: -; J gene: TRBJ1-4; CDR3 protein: CATSRDPTGGEKLFF; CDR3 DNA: TGTGCCACCAGCAGAGATCCTACGGGCGGGGAAAAACTGTTTTTT
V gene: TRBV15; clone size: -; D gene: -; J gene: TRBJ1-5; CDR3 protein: CATSRYPADTYQPQHF; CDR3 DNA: TGTGCCACCAGCAGATACCCGGCGGACACCTATCAGCCCCAGCATTTT
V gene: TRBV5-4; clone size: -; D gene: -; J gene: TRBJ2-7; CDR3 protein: CASSLGVSASSYEQYF; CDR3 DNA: TGTGCCAGCAGCTTGGGTGTTAGCGCCTCTTCCTACGAGCAGTACTTC
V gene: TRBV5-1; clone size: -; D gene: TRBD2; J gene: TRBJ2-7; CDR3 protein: CASSLASWDYPYEQYF; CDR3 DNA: TGCGCCAGCAGCTTGGCCTCTTGGGACTACCCTTACGAGCAGTACTTC
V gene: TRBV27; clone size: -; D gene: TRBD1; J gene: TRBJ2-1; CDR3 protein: CASTGTGVSEQFF; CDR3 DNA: TGTGCCAGCACCGGGACAGGGGTCAGTGAGCAGTTCTTC
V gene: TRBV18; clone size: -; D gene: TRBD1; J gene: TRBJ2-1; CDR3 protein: CASSSGGSYNEQFF; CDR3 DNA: TGTGCCAGCTCATCAGGGGGTTCCTACAATGAGCAGTTCTTC
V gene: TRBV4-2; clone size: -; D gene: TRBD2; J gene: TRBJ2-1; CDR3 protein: CASSQELVTSGFDNEQFF; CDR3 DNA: TGTGCCAGCAGCCAAGAGCTCGTGACTAGCGGGTTTGACAATGAGCAGTTCTTC
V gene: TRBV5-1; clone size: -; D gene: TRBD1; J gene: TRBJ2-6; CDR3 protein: CASSFTGTGGTGGANVLTF; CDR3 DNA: TGCGCCAGCAGCTTTACCGGGACAGGGGGCACAGGAGGGGCCAACGTCCTGACTTTC
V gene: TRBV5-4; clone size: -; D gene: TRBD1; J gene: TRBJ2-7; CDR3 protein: CASSVPTGAHEQYF; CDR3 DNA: TGTGCCAGCAGCGTCCCGACAGGGGCCCACGAGCAGTACTTC
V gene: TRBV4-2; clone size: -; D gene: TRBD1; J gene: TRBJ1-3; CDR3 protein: CASSQGTGEYSGNTIYF; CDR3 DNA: TGTGCCAGCAGCCAAGGGACAGGGGAGTACTCTGGAAACACCATATATTTT
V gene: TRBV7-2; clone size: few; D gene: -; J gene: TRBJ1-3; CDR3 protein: CASSLVDTRSGNTIYF; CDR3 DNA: TGTGCCAGCAGCTTAGTTGACACCCGCTCTGGAAACACCATATATTTT
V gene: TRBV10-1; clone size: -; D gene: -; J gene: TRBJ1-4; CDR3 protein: CASSESGSNEKLFF; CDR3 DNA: TGCGCCAGCAGTGAGTCCGGGAGTAATGAAAAACTGTTTTTT
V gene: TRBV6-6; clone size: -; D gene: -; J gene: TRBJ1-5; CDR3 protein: CASRNENYQPQHF; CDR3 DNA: TGTGCCAGCAGAAACGAAAACTATCAGCCCCAGCATTTT
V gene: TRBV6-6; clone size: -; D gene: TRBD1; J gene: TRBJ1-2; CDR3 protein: CASSHNRDSGYTF; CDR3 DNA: TGTGCCAGCAGTCATAACAGGGACAGCGGCTACACCTTC
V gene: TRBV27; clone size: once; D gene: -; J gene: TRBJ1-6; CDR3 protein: CASSLWGAPLHF; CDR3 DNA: TGTGCCAGCAGTTTATGGGGGGCACCCCTCCACTTT
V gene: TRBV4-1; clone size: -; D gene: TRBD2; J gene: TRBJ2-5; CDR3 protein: CASSQDASGSRETQYF; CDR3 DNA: TGCGCCAGCAGCCAAGATGCTAGCGGGTCCCGGGAGACCCAGTACTTC
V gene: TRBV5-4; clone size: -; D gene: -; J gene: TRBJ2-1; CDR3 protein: CASSLAGGNEQFF; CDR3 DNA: TGTGCCAGCAGCTTGGCCGGGGGCAATGAGCAGTTCTTC
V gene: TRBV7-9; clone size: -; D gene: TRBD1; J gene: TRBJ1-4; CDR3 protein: CASSMGQGLSRANEKLFF; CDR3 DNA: TGTGCCAGCAGCATGGGACAGGGGTTGAGCAGGGCTAATGAAAAACTGTTTTTT
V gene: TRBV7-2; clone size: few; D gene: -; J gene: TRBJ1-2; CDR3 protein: CASSLLPRGTSYGYTF; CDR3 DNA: TGTGCCAGCAGTTTACTACCGCGGGGGACCTCCTATGGCTACACCTTC
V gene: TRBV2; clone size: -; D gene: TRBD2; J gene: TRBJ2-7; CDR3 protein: CASSAAGGKAYEQYF; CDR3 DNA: TGTGCCAGCAGCGCAGCGGGGGGAAAGGCCTACGAGCAGTACTTC
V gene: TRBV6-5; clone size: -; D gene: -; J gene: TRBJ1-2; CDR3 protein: CASSYSRGYGYTF; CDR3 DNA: TGTGCCAGCAGTTACTCGAGAGGGTATGGCTACACCTTC
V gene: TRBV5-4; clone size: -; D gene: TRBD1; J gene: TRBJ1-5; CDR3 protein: CAMGTGANQPQHF; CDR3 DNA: TGTGCCATGGGGACAGGGGCTAATCAGCCCCAGCATTTT
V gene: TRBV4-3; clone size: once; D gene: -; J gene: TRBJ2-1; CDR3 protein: CASSQDGPGDGEQFF; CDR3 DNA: TGCGCCAGCAGCCAAGATGGGCCAGGGGACGGTGAGCAGTTCTTC
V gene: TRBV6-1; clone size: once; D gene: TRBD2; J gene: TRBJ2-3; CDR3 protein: CASTSGGRTDTQYF; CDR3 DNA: TGTGCCAGCACTAGCGGGGGACGGACAGATACGCAGTATTTT
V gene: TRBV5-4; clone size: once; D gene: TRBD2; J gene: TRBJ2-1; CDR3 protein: CASSLYYGLAGGLYNEQFF; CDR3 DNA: TGTGCCAGCAGCTTGTATTATGGACTAGCGGGGGGGTTGTACAATGAGCAGTTCTTC
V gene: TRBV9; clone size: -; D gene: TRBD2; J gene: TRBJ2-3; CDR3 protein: CASSVAGLAGDTQYF; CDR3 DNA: TGTGCCAGCAGCGTAGCGGGACTAGCGGGAGATACGCAGTATTTT
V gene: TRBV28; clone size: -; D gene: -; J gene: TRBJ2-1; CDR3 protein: CASSLATGTPYNEQFF; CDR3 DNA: TGTGCCAGCAGTTTAGCGACCGGGACACCTTACAATGAGCAGTTCTTC
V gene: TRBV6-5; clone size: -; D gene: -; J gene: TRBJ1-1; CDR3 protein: CASRTGGTEAFF; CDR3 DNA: TGTGCCAGCAGAACCGGGGGGACTGAAGCTTTCTTT
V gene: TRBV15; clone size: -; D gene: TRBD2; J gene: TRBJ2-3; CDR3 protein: CATSRVGTRTDTQYF; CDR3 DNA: TGTGCCACCAGCAGAGTGGGGACTAGGACAGATACGCAGTATTTT
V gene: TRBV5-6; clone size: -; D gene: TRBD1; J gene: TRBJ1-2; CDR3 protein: CASSSFGQGVIYGYTF; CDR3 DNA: TGTGCCAGCAGCTCCTTCGGACAGGGAGTAATCTATGGCTACACCTTC
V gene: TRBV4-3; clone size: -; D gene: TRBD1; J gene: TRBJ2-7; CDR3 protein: CASSQDPRDSRSMGEQYF; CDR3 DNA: TGCGCCAGCAGCCAAGATCCCCGGGACAGTCGGTCAATGGGGGAGCAGTACTTC
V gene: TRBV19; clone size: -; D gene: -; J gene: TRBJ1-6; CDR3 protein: CASSMFRGSGGSPLHF; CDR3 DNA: TGTGCCAGTAGTATGTTCAGGGGCTCTGGGGGTTCACCCCTCCACTTT
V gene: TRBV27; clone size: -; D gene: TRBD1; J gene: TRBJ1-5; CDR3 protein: CASSLTGSNQPQHF; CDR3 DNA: TGTGCCAGCAGCCTGACAGGGTCAAATCAGCCCCAGCATTTT
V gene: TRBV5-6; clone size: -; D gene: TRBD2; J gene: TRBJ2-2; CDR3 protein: CASSEGLAYGELFF; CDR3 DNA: TGTGCCAGCAGCGAGGGACTAGCTTACGGGGAGCTGTTTTTT
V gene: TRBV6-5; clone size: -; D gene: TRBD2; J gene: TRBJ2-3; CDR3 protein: CASSYQAGVTDTQYF; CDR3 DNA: TGTGCCAGCAGTTACCAAGCGGGAGTCACAGATACGCAGTATTTT
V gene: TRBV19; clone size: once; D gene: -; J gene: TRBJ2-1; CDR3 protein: CASSLFPQFF; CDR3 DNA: TGTGCCAGTAGCCTATTCCCTCAGTTCTTC
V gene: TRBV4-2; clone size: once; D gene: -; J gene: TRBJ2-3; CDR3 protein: CASSQAAEPPADTQYF; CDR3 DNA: TGTGCCAGCAGCCAAGCCGCGGAGCCCCCCGCAGATACGCAGTATTTT
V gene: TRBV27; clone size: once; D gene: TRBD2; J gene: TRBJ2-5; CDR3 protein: CASSFGGVLSQETQYF; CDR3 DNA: TGTGCCAGCAGTTTCGGGGGGGTTCTGTCCCAAGAGACCCAGTACTTC
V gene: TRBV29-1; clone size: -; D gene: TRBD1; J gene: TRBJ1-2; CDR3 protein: CSVDYRGDYGYTF; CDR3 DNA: TGCAGCGTTGATTACAGGGGGGACTATGGCTACACCTTC
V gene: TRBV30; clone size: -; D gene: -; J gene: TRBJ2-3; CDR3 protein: CAWSVGGRRTDTQYF; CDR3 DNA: TGTGCCTGGAGTGTAGGGGGACGACGGACAGATACGCAGTATTTT
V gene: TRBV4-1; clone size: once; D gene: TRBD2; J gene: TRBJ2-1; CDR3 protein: CASSQDNRLAGQFF; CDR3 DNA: TGCGCCAGCAGCCAAGATAATCGGCTAGCGGGGCAGTTCTTC
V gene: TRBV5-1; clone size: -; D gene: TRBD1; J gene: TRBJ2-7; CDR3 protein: CASSPGQVPYEQYF; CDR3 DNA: TGCGCCAGCAGCCCTGGACAGGTTCCCTACGAGCAGTACTTC
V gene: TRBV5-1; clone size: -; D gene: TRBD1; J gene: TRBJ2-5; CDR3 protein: CASSATGVGETQYF; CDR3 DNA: TGCGCCAGCAGCGCAACAGGGGTGGGAGAGACCCAGTACTTC